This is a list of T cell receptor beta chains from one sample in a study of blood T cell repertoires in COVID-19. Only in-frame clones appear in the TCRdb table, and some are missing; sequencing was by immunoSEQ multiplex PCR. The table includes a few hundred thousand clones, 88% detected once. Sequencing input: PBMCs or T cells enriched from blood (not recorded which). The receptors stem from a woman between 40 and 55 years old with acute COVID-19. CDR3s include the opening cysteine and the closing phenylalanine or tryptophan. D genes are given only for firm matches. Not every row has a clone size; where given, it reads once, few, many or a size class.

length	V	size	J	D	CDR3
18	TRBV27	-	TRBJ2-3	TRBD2	CASSPSHSGRALPGTQYF
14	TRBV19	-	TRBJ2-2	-	CASSNQRVTGELFF
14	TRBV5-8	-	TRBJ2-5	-	CASSRLGYQETQYF
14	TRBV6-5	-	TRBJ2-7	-	CASSYQSGGYEQYF
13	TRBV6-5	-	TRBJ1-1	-	CASSADRGTEAFF
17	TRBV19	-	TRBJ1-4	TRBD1	CARTTTGTGGTNEKLFF
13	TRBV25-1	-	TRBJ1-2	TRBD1	CASSGTGGYGYTF
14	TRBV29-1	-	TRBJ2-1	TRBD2	CSVITSGSYNEQFF
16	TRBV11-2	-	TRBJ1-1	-	CASSLGWGQGYTEAFF
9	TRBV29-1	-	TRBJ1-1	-	CSVEEGAFF
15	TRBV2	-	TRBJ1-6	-	CASRGTLASNSPLHF
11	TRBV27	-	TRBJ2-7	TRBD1	CASQSRDSRPF
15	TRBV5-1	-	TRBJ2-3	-	CASSFGGRPGDTQYF
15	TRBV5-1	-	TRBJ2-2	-	CASSSLNRDTGELFF
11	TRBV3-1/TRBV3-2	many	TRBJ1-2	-	CASSQQGGYTF
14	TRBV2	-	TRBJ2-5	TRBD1	CASSEGTGKETQYF
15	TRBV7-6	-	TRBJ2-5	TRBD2	CASSSPSGGAETQYF
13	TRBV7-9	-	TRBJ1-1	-	CASSLSGNTEAFF
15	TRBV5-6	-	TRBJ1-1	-	CASSLNRVRNTEAFF
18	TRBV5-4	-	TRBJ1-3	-	CASSLGGDRSVAGNTIYF
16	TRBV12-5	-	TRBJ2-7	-	CASGLGGGLRENEQYF
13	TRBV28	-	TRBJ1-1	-	CASAASGHIEAFF
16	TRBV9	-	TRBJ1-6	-	CASSVTGSSYNSPLHF
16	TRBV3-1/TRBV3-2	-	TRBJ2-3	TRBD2	CASSLRLAGGIDTQYF
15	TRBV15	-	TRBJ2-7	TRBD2	CATSSLSGAPYEQYF
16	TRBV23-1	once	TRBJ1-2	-	CASSPLRGGLDYGYTF
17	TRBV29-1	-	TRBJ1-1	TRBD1	CSAQMRTGGRMNTEAFF
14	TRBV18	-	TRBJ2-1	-	CASSPTRVYNEQFF
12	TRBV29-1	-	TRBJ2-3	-	CSVDQGADTQYF
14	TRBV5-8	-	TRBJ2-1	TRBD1	CASSFRGWKNEQFF
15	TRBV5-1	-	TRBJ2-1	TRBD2	CASLRSSGFYNEQFF
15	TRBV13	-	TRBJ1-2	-	CASSLSRAFTYGYTF